This T cell receptor beta chain was sequenced for a study of blood T cells in healthy people across ages. In its sample, this clonotype was seen a few times. The study drew donors from healthy Caucasian individuals in Russia aged roughly 6 to 90. Per germline, CDR1 SGHRS and CDR2 YFSETQ. This CDR3 comprises 15 residues. Trimming cost V 4 bases and J 9 bases; bases outside gene matches: 10. The authors ran a second PCR of roughly 6 to 11 cycles using a sample-barcoded 5' primer and a J-beta primer mix. TCRdb re-called the 5' RACE reads through MiXCR, storing one row per CDR3 protein. The sample has 800,000 or so distinct CDR3 sequences; more than 20% are singletons. These data also featured in a second study, about T cells of mothers and their children. That investigation notes: Barcodes and 2-4 random nucleotides were added by M1S in the second PCR. Mothers yielded over 8 million CDR3 reads, children some 2.8 million each. Researchers report slightly higher, though non-significant, overlap in related mother-child pairs than in unrelated pairs.

The chain is built from TRBV5-1 and TRBJ2-1, with TRBD2 matching over 10 bases. The sample consisted of blood. This receptor was identified in a boy between 10 and 17 years old in good health. The CDR3 region has the DNA TGCGCCAGCAGCCCGTATGAGCGGGGGGGCCTTGAGCAGTTCTTC. Amino acid sequence: CASSPYERGGLEQFF. The whole variable domain, remainder taken from reference TRBV5-1 and TRBJ2-1, is KAGVTQTPRYLIKTRGQQVTLSCSPISGHRSVSWYQQTPGQGLQFLFEYFSETQRNKGNFPGRFSGRQFSNSRSEMNVSTLELGDSALYLCASSPYERGGLEQFFGPGTRLTVL.